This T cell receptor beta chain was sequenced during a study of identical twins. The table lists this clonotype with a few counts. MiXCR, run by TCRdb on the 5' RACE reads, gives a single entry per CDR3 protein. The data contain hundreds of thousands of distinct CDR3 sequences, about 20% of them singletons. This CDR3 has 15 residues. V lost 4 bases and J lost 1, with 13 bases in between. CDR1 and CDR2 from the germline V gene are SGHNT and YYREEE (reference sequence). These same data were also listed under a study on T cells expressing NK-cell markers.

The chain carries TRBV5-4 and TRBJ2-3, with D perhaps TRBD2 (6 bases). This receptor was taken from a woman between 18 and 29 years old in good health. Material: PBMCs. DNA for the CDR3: TGTGCCAGCAGCAAGATGGAGCGGGGCACAGATACGCAGTATTTT. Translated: CASSKMERGTDTQYF.